These 16 T cell receptor beta chains share one sample of origin, sequenced in a study of blood T cell repertoires in COVID-19 (TCRdb year 2020). Libraries were made using the immunoSEQ multiplex PCR assay. TCRdb re-hosts the immuneACCESS table, in-frame sequences only. Its copies lack some clones; in the studies checked, an unresolved V gene accounts for under half of them, and the cause for the rest is not known. This sample lists around 250,000 clones; 75% to 95% were detected once. About 3% of the sample rests with the top ten. The specimen was PBMCs or T cells enriched from blood (not recorded which). The source is a man aged 35-49 years who had been exposed to COVID-19.

The rearrangement uses TRBV7-6 and TRBJ2-3, with 10 bases aligning to TRBD2. Unmatched junction bases numbered 6, after V lost 8 bases and J lost 4 bases. The CDR3 consists of 14 residues. Germline V gives CDR1 SGHVS, CDR2 FNYEAQ. This chain's CDR3 is CASVSSGGSDTQYF. CDR3 DNA: TGTGCCAGCGTTTCTAGCGGGGGATCAGATACGCAGTATTTT.

The rearrangement uses TRBV13 and TRBJ1-2, with D maybe TRBD1 (5 bases). The CDR3 sequence is 13 residues long. The germline CDR1 and CDR2 sequences are PRHDT and FYEKMQ (reference sequence). V lost 3 bases and J 6 bases, leaving 11 bases between the germline ends. CDR3 sequence: CASSFRVVDGYTF. CDR3 nucleotides: TGTGCCAGCAGCTTCAGGGTGGTGGATGGCTACACCTTC.

The V call is TRBV9, the J call TRBJ2-1; TRBD2 is a possible D gene (6 bases). This CDR3 contains 20 residues. The V end lost 5 bases, the J end lost 12 bases, and 39 bases lay between the germline ends. CDR1 and CDR2 from the germline V gene are SGDLS and YYNGEE. The CDR3 is CASRPPGVGMRGVPPKVQFF. CDR3 in DNA: TGTGCCAGCAGGCCCCCTGGGGTTGGTATGCGGGGAGTCCCCCCTAAAGTGCAGTTCTTC.

This chain joins TRBV7-6 and TRBJ2-2, with TRBD1 identical over 7 bases. V gave up 2 bases and J gave up 5 bases; unmatched junction bases: 2. This CDR3 is built from 14 residues. Germline-derived CDR1 and CDR2 are SGHVS and FNYEAQ. The CDR3, as DNA: TGTGCCAGCAGCTTATCGACAGGGACCGGGGAGCTGTTTTTT. This sequence encodes CASSLSTGTGELFF.

V is TRBV28 and J is TRBJ2-1; 9 bases match TRBD2. The CDR3 is 19 residues long. CDR1 MDHEN and CDR2 SYDVKM come from the germline V gene. V trimming: 7 bases; J trimming: 0 bases; junction bases outside the gene matches: 16. This CDR3 reads CASTALLAGTMSSYNEQFF. The CDR3 coding sequence is TGTGCCAGCACCGCCCTGCTAGCGGGGACAATGAGCTCCTACAATGAGCAGTTCTTC.

The rearrangement joins TRBV21-1 to TRBJ2-7; TRBD1, the table's D call, lacks a check against the DNA. TRBV21-1 is a pseudogene segment. The CDR3 is 12 amino acids. CDR3 protein: CASSKTEDEQYF. The CDR3, as DNA: TGTGCCAGCAGCAAGACAGAGGACGAGCAGTACTTC.

This chain joins TRBV3-1 (or the pseudogene TRBV3-2) and TRBJ2-3; D is ambiguous. The CDR3 length is 12 residues. V dropped 4 bases and J dropped 6 bases, with 8 bases sitting between them. Germline CDR1 is LGHDT and CDR2 is YNNKEL (reference sequence). CDR3 loop: CASSPASDTQYF. CDR3 nucleotide sequence: TGTGCCAGCAGCCCAGCGTCGGATACGCAGTATTTT.

This rearrangement joins TRBV5-1 to TRBJ2-1; tentatively, D is TRBD1 (6 bases). In germline, CDR1 is SGHRS, CDR2 YFSETQ. The CDR3 sequence is 11 residues long. V was trimmed by 5 bases and J by 9 bases, leaving 9 bases between them. The CDR3 DNA follows: TGCGCCAGCAGTTCCAGGGGTGAGCAGTTCTTC. It is translated as CASSSRGEQFF.

J is TRBJ2-3 and V is TRBV6-5; D possibly corresponds to TRBD1 (5 bases). Germline V gene lookup returns CDR1 MNHEY and CDR2 SVGAGI. This CDR3 comprises 15 residues. V shed 5 bases and J shed 0 bases, with 12 bases lying between them. In DNA form, the CDR3 reads TGTGCCAGCAGTCAGGGTTTGGCTAGCACAGATACGCAGTATTTT. As protein: CASSQGLASTDTQYF.

V usage is TRBV9 and J usage is TRBJ2-2; the match to TRBD1 covers 8 bases. CDR1 is SGDLS and CDR2 is YYNGEE in the germline V gene. V lost 3 bases to trimming and J lost 7 bases; unmatched junction nucleotides: 8. CDR3 length: 15 residues. The CDR3 sequence is CASSDYGTGHGELFF. CDR3 in DNA: TGTGCCAGCAGCGATTATGGGACAGGACACGGGGAGCTGTTTTTT. The whole variable domain, filled in from reference TRBV9 and TRBJ2-2, reads DSGVTQTPKHLITATGQRVTLRCSPRSGDLSVYWYQQSLDQGLQFLIQYYNGEERAKGNILERFSAQQFPDLHSELNLSSLELGDSALYFCASSDYGTGHGELFFGEGSRLTVL.

This chain joins TRBV4-1 and TRBJ1-1; D not certain. Per germline, CDR1 MGHRA and CDR2 YSYEKL. The CDR3 length is 12 residues. Trimming stripped 4 bases from V and 4 bases from J, with 7 bases between. The CDR3 reads CASSPGSTEAFF. As DNA, the CDR3 is TGCGCCAGCAGCCCCGGGAGCACTGAAGCTTTCTTT.

The V gene is TRBV10-3, the J gene TRBJ1-1; D ambiguous. Per the germline V gene, CDR1 is ENHRY and CDR2 is SYGVKD. This CDR3 has 13 amino acids. V was shortened by 4 bases and J by 5 bases, with 11 bases between the two germline ends. CDR3 protein: CAISGERETEAFF. The DNA of the CDR3 is TGTGCCATCAGTGGGGAGAGGGAAACTGAAGCTTTCTTT.

The rearrangement links TRBV18 to TRBJ2-5, with TRBD1 matching 8 bases. Germline CDR1 is KGHSH and CDR2 is LQKENI. This CDR3 is 12 amino acids long. The J segment lost 6 bases and the V segment lost 5 bases, leaving 2 bases of the junction unmatched. The CDR3 DNA reads as TGTGCCAGCTCATGGACAGGGAAGACCCAGTACTTC. Translation: CASSWTGKTQYF.

The CDR3 loop reads CASSVGVSGRETQYF. The DNA of the CDR3 is TGTGCCAGCAGCGTAGGGGTTAGCGGGAGAGAGACCCAGTACTTC. This chain joins TRBV9 and TRBJ2-5; 9 nucleotides align to TRBD2. The CDR3 covers 15 residues. The germline CDR1 and CDR2 sequences are SGDLS and YYNGEE. The V and J ends lost 0 bases and 4 bases, in that order; junction bases with no gene match: 4.

The CDR3 nucleotides are TGTGCCAGCAGCTGGGGGGGGGCTAAGTTTGAGATCTTATACGGTGAAAAACTGTTTTTT. It specifies CASSWGGAKFEILYGEKLFF. The chain has TRBV28 and TRBJ1-4, with D possibly matching TRBD1 (6 bases). Germline V CDR1 and CDR2: MDHEN, SYDVKM. The CDR3 is made up of 20 amino acids. Between the trimmed V and J ends, which lost 6 bases and 7 bases, there was a span of 33 bases.

The V and J genes are TRBV6-5 and TRBJ1-6, with D uncertain. Germline lookup yields CDR1 MNHEY and CDR2 SVGAGI. The CDR3 has 15 amino acids. Trimming shortened V by 8 bases and J by 0 bases, and 11 bases separated the two germline ends. The CDR3 spells CASGDSSSYNSPLHF. CDR3 DNA sequence: TGTGCCAGCGGTGACTCGAGCTCCTATAATTCACCCCTCCACTTT.